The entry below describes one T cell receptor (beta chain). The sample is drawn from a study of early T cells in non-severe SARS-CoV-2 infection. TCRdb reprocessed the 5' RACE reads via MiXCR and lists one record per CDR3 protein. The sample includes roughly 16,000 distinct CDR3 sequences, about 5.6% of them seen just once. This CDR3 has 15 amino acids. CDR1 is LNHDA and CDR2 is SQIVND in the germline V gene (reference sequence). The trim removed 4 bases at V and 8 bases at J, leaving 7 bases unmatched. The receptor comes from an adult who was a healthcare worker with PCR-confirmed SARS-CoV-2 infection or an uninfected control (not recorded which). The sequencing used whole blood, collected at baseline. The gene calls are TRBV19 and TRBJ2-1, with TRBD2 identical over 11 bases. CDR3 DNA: TGTGCCAGTAGTACTTTAGCGGGGGGGCAGGATGAGCAGTTCTTC. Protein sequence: CASSTLAGGQDEQFF.